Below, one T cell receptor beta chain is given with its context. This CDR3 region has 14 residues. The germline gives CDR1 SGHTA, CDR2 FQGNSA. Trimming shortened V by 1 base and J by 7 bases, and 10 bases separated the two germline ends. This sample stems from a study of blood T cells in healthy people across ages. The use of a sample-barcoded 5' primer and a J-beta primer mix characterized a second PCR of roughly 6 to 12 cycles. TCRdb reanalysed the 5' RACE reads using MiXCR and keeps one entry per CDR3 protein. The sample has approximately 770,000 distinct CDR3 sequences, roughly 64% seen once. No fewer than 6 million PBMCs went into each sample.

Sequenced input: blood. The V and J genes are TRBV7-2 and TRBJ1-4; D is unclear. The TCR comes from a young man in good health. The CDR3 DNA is TGTGCCAGCAGCTTAGATTTATCCCGTGAAAAACTGTTTTTT. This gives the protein CASSLDLSREKLFF.